This T cell receptor (beta chain) was profiled in a study of response to subunit inactivated influenza vaccine. MiXCR, run by TCRdb on the RT-PCR reads, gives a single entry per CDR3 protein. The sample includes approximately 500,000 distinct CDR3 sequences, approximately 20% seen only once; the top ten take 2.5% to 3%. Germline values: CDR1 DFQATT, CDR2 SNEGSKA (reference sequence). V dropped 0 bases and J dropped 0 bases, with 9 bases sitting between them. The CDR3 is 15 residues long. This sample was shared with a second study, whose subject was T cells expressing NK-cell markers. That investigation notes: The TCR beta cDNA came from 5'RACE template switching with UMIs.

This clonotype was sampled from a man between 50 and 59 years old who received an inactivated influenza vaccine. Source: CD4+ T cells sorted from PBMCs, taken roughly 12 days after vaccination. This chain connects TRBV20-1 to TRBJ1-5; D is ambiguous. CDR3 nucleotides: TGCAGTGCTAGAGATAGCGAGGTTAGCAATCAGCCCCAGCATTTT. Its protein product is CSARDSEVSNQPQHF.